This passage covers 22 T cell receptor beta chains from one sample sequenced in a study of blood T cell repertoires in COVID-19. Libraries were prepared by immunoSEQ multiplex PCR; TCRdb keeps only in-frame clonotypes and omits some of them. The sample consists of around 100,000 clones, about four fifths of them appearing once. The sample taken for sequencing was peripheral blood. The source of these receptors is a woman aged 80 or over with active or convalescent COVID-19.

V and J are TRBV19 and TRBJ2-2; weak D call: TRBD1 (6 bases). CDR1 is LNHDA and CDR2 is SQIVND in the germline V gene (reference sequence). This CDR3 spans 18 amino acids. V lost 3 bases to trimming and J lost 0 bases, with 17 bases between them. The CDR3 spells CASSIYRGGLTNTGELFF. In nucleotides, the CDR3 is TGTGCCAGTAGTATTTATCGTGGGGGCCTAACGAACACCGGGGAGCTGTTTTTT.

This clone appeared a single time. This chain joins TRBV7-2 and TRBJ1-1; the D is unclear. The CDR3 runs to 14 residues. Germline CDR1 SGHTA, CDR2 FQGNSA. Trimming cost V 3 bases and J 5 bases, with 13 bases left between them. The CDR3 sequence: CASSFSTLGTEAFF. CDR3 in DNA: TGTGCCAGCAGCTTTTCGACCCTAGGAACTGAAGCTTTCTTT.

The rearrangement uses TRBV19 and TRBJ1-5; D remains unclear. Germline CDR1 is LNHDA and CDR2 is SQIVND (reference sequence). CDR3 length equals 13 residues. Trimming took 5 bases from V and 0 from J, leaving 5 bases between them. The CDR3 is CASSRDSNQPQHF. CDR3 nucleotides: TGTGCCAGTAGTCGGGATAGCAATCAGCCCCAGCATTTT.

The gene calls are TRBV5-1 and TRBJ2-5; 7 bases agree with TRBD2. The CDR3 consists of 14 residues. Looked up from germline, CDR1 is SGHRS and CDR2 is YFSETQ. V gave up 3 bases and J gave up 4 bases; unmatched junction bases: 6. CDR3 sequence reads: CASSSPGRGETQYF. The CDR3 DNA is TGCGCCAGCAGCTCCCCAGGGAGGGGAGAGACCCAGTACTTC.

A few counts support this clone. V and J are TRBV19 and TRBJ1-1, with 12 bases lining up with TRBD1. Trimming took 5 bases from V and 3 from J; bases not matched to a gene: 13. This CDR3 comprises 18 residues. From germline, CDR1 is LNHDA and CDR2 SQIVND (reference sequence). The DNA for the CDR3 is TGTGCCAGTAGTTTACGTCCGGGACAGGGGGCTGGGTACACTGAAGCTTTCTTT. Protein: CASSLRPGQGAGYTEAFF.

The chain joins TRBV6-5 to TRBJ2-7; weak D call: TRBD2 (6 bases). The CDR3 totals 14 residues. The V end was cut by 6 bases, the J end by 0 bases, with 12 bases between. The germline gives CDR1 MNHEY, CDR2 SVGAGI. CDR3: CASRGTPGSYEQYF. The DNA for the CDR3 is TGTGCCAGCAGGGGGACTCCGGGCTCCTACGAGCAGTACTTC.

This sequence joins TRBV18 and TRBJ1-5, with D tentatively TRBD1 (6 bases). V was clipped by 1 base and J by 3 bases, with 10 bases between them. This CDR3 is built from 15 residues. The germline CDR1 and CDR2 sequences are KGHSH and LQKENI. CDR3 bases: TGTGCCAGCTCACCACGGCAGGGGTTCAATCAGCCCCAGCATTTT. As protein: CASSPRQGFNQPQHF.

Relative to its sample, this clone is large (0.1 to 1%). This chain connects TRBV18 to TRBJ2-7, with a possible D match to TRBD1 (5 bases). CDR1 is KGHSH and CDR2 is LQKENI in the germline V gene. Trimming removed 6 bases from V and 4 bases from J, with 19 bases in between. The CDR3 extends over 15 amino acids. The CDR3 DNA sequence: TGTGCCAGCTCGCCGGACGGCAGGGTCGGGTACGAGCAGTACTTC. Its protein product is CASSPDGRVGYEQYF.

V and J are TRBV2 and TRBJ1-2; TRBD1 matches 9 bases. Per the germline V gene, CDR1 is SNHLY and CDR2 is FYNNEI. Unmatched junction bases numbered 1, after V lost 6 bases and J lost 2 bases. The CDR3 loop spans 13 amino acids. CDR3 nucleotide sequence: TGTGCCAGCAGCGGACAGGGGAACTATGGCTACACCTTC. This encodes CASSGQGNYGYTF.

This clone has at least ten counts. The V and J genes are TRBV11-2 and TRBJ2-1; TRBD2 might be the D (7 bases). The CDR3 covers 10 residues. Per germline, CDR1 SGHAT and CDR2 FQNNGV. Trimming took 8 bases from V and 12 from J, leaving 11 bases between them. DNA of the CDR3: TGTGCCAGCGCGGGGGCGGCGCAGTTCTTC. Amino acids: CASAGAAQFF.

As to this clone: At one end, the junction sequence differs from germline, possibly due to a read error. The CDR3 loop reads CASSSLAGEFSGEQFF. CDR3 nucleotides: TGTGCTAGCAGCTCACTAGCGGGAGAATTTAGTGGTGAGCAGTTCTTC. This chain joins TRBV7-7 and TRBJ2-1; TRBD2 matches at 11 bases. The CDR3 contains 16 residues. Germline loops: CDR1 SSHAT, CDR2 FNYEAQ (reference sequence).

The rearrangement uses TRBV11-3 and TRBJ2-1; 11 bases fit TRBD2. The CDR3 consists of 18 residues. The V and J ends lost 2 bases and 1 base, in that order; junction bases with no gene match: 7. Germline V gene sequence: CDR1 SGHNT, CDR2 YENEEA. CDR3 amino acids: CASSLQTSGAPSYNEQFF. CDR3 bases: TGTGCCAGCAGCTTACAGACTAGCGGGGCCCCGTCCTACAATGAGCAGTTCTTC.

The rearrangement uses TRBV7-2 and TRBJ1-5, with D maybe TRBD1 (5 bases). Trimming removed 2 bases at V and 0 bases at J, with 11 bases between. Germline CDR1 and CDR2: SGHTA and FQGNSA. CDR3 length: 16 residues. For the CDR3, the DNA is TGTGCCAGCAGCTTAAGCAGGGTTTATAGCAATCAGCCCCAGCATTTT. Translating it yields CASSLSRVYSNQPQHF.

This clone was found a few times. The chain combines TRBV4-1 with TRBJ1-6; tentatively, D is TRBD1 (5 bases). Germline V lookup: CDR1 MGHRA, CDR2 YSYEKL. V was clipped by 3 bases and J by 7 bases, with 10 bases between them. The CDR3 consists of 14 residues. The CDR3 sequence is CASSQGLENSPLHF. CDR3 coding DNA: TGCGCCAGCAGCCAGGGACTAGAAAATTCACCCCTCCACTTT.

The rearrangement uses TRBV27 and TRBJ1-6; no clear D gene. This CDR3 comprises 12 residues. The germline CDR1 and CDR2 sequences are MNHEY and SMNVEV (reference sequence). Deletions cut 3 bases from V and 8 bases from J, with 5 bases between. Written as DNA, the CDR3 is TGTGCCAGCAGTTTGAGGGATTCACCCCTCCACTTT. Its translation is CASSLRDSPLHF.

The V call is TRBV9, the J call TRBJ1-2; D is perhaps TRBD1 (5 bases). The CDR3 is 15 residues long. The V gene lost 1 base and the J gene lost 4 bases, with 14 bases spanning the gap. The germline V gene encodes CDR1 SGDLS and CDR2 YYNGEE. CDR3 sequence (DNA): TGTGCCAGCAGCGTAACCCTCGGGGGGGGCTATGGCTACACCTTC. Translation gives CASSVTLGGGYGYTF.

The rearrangement links TRBV5-8 to TRBJ2-7; D is possibly TRBD2 (5 bases). Trimming cost V 4 bases and J 12 bases, with 17 bases left between them. The germline CDR1 and CDR2 sequences are SGHTS and YDEGEE. The CDR3 is 12 residues long. CDR3 residues: CASSRSTRAVYF. CDR3 DNA sequence: TGTGCCAGCAGCCGGAGCACGAGGGCGGTGTACTTC.

V gene TRBV7-2 combines with J gene TRBJ2-7, with a weak D call TRBD1 (6 bases). This CDR3 is 15 amino acids long. Between the trimmed V and J ends, which lost 3 bases and 2 bases, there was a span of 14 bases. The germline CDR1 and CDR2 sequences are SGHTA and FQGNSA. CDR3 region: CASSFRTGSAYEQYF. In DNA form, the CDR3 reads TGTGCCAGCAGCTTCCGAACAGGGAGCGCCTACGAGCAGTACTTC.

The genes are TRBV5-1 and TRBJ1-1, with 9 bases aligning to TRBD1. The CDR3 consists of 13 residues. CDR1 is SGHRS, CDR2 YFSETQ, per germline. V lost 4 bases and J lost 4; bases outside the gene matches: 2. CDR3 in amino acids: CASSATGGTEAFF. The CDR3 DNA sequence: TGCGCCAGCAGCGCGACAGGGGGCACTGAAGCTTTCTTT.

The chain links TRBV7-2 to TRBJ2-1; 9 positions agree with TRBD1. The length of the CDR3 is 15 residues. J lost 14 bases, V lost 4 bases, and 15 bases had no gene match. Germline CDR1 and CDR2: SGHTA and FQGNSA. CDR3 residues: CASSSPSPGQGREFF. The CDR3 nucleotides read TGTGCCAGCAGCTCACCAAGTCCGGGACAGGGTCGAGAGTTCTTC.

CDR3 sequence: CASSGTGAHEQYF. The DNA of the CDR3 is TGTGCCTCTTCCGGGACAGGGGCCCACGAGCAGTACTTC. V usage is TRBV30 and J usage is TRBJ2-7; 10 bases line up with TRBD1. Per germline, CDR1 GTSNPN and CDR2 SVGIG (reference sequence). J gave up 5 bases and V 7 bases, and 8 bases lay outside the gene matches. The CDR3 runs to 13 residues.

The chain recombines TRBV7-2 with TRBJ1-2; TRBD1 is a possible D gene (6 bases). CDR1 and CDR2 from the germline V gene are SGHTA and FQGNSA. Trimming cost V 2 bases and J 0 bases, with 13 bases left between them. CDR3 length equals 16 residues. As DNA, the CDR3 is TGTGCCAGCAGCTTATCCCAACAGGGCCCTAACTATGGCTACACCTTC. Translated: CASSLSQQGPNYGYTF.